There are a few counts of the clone carrying this T cell receptor beta chain. This sample was taken from a study of T cell repertoires in cytomegalovirus infection. Study-level information: Both CMV infection and a matching HLA type were indicated by public TCR beta signatures.

CDR1 is WSHSY and CDR2 is SAAADI in the germline V gene. This CDR3 contains 14 residues. The ends were cut back, 6 bases at V and 8 bases at J, with 19 bases in the middle. One entry per CDR3 protein results from TCRdb running MiXCR on the reads. The table records about 530,000 distinct CDR3 sequences, more than 25% of them present only once. Sequenced: PBMCs. The clonotype originates from a human donor in good health (CMV status not recorded). Some clones in this sample may be carry-over from other donors' samples. J is TRBJ1-2 and V is TRBV10-2, with D hard to call. The CDR3 coding sequence is TGCGCCAGCAGCCCTCCCCGGGGAGTTGGCGGCTACACCTTC. Translated, it gives CASSPPRGVGGYTF.